This paragraph covers one TCR beta chain sequence. What it binds is unknown. The data derive from a study of cytomegalovirus exposure and HLA in healthy donors. Whole-study results and caveats: An analysis was carried out at a later point. It showed that HLA-associated TCR beta chains were more clonally expanded than equally common non-associated chains. In a later analysis, most CMV-associated TCR beta chains appeared HLA-restricted.

Use of 60 Vbeta and 13 Jbeta primers characterized the PCR. Some clones are missing from TCRdb's copy, which holds only in-frame ones; the method was immunoSEQ multiplex PCR. Of roughly 120,000 clones listed, 79% were seen once; the top ten hold 1.5% to 2%. This CDR3 has 20 residues. Germline CDR1 and CDR2: SGHRS and YFSETQ. The V gene lost 4 bases and the J gene lost 0 bases, with 25 bases spanning the gap. The receptor comes from a man aged 18 to 35 in good health and CMV-seronegative. This chain links TRBV5-1 with TRBJ2-2, with a weak D call TRBD1 (5 bases). Material: PBMCs. The CDR3 bases are TGCGCCAGCAGCCGGACACTCATGATCCGCCCCCAAGCGAACACCGGGGAGCTGTTTTTT. As protein: CASSRTLMIRPQANTGELFF.